Below, one TCR beta chain is given with its context. Other DNA sequences in this sample translate to the same CDR3. The CDR3 spans 12 residues. Trimming stripped 7 bases from V and 5 bases from J, with 11 bases between. TCRdb's table, derived via immunoSEQ multiplex PCR, lists solely in-frame clones and lacks some. Among approximately 270,000 clones listed, about nine tenths were seen once. This sample was included in a study of blood T cell repertoires in COVID-19. V is TRBV12-3 or TRBV12-4 and J is TRBJ1-1, with a weak D call TRBD1 (5 bases). The sequencing sample was made of peripheral blood. The clonotype comes from a man aged 45 to 65 with acute or convalescent COVID-19. Here the CDR3 DNA reads TGTGCCAGCAATCGGGGGGAAACTGAAGCTTTCTTT. Residues: CASNRGETEAFF.